The 27 T cell receptor beta chains presented below share a single source sample, sequenced in a study of metastatic and nonmetastatic thyroid tumors. Thyroid surgery had not been preceded by any treatment in any patient. TCRdb re-called the PCR reads through MiXCR. The data contain about 16,000 clones, roughly a quarter of them singletons. The specimen was blood. The source is a male donor with papillary thyroid cancer or a benign thyroid nodule (not recorded which). Some clones in this sample may be carry-over from other donors' samples.

The chain carries TRBV11-3 and TRBJ2-2; D may be TRBD2 (5 bases). The V end lost 3 bases, the J end lost 1 base, and 9 bases lay between the germline ends. This CDR3 comprises 15 residues. Germline CDR1 is SGHNT and CDR2 is YENEEA. This chain's CDR3 is CASSLAGWNTGELFF. The CDR3 region has the DNA TGTGCCAGCAGCTTGGCGGGTTGGAACACCGGGGAGCTGTTTTTT.

Sample share makes this clone medium-sized. This sequence joins TRBV11-2 and TRBJ1-1; the D is unclear. The CDR3 sequence is 14 residues long. V was clipped by 5 bases and J by 2 bases, with 12 bases between them. In germline, CDR1 is SGHAT, CDR2 FQNNGV. CDR3 in DNA: TGTGCCAGCAGCCCCTGGATCCAAAACACTGAAGCTTTCTTT. This encodes CASSPWIQNTEAFF.

This clone was counted ten times or more. This chain connects TRBV7-2 to TRBJ2-7; possibly TRBD2 for D (6 bases). This CDR3 is 14 amino acids long. V was cut by 5 bases and J by 4 bases, with 15 bases left in between. Germline V gene lookup returns CDR1 SGHTA and CDR2 FQGNSA. The CDR3 DNA is TGTGCCAGCAGCCTCGGGACTGGCTGGTACGAGCAGTACTTC. Amino acid sequence: CASSLGTGWYEQYF. The full variable domain, in which reference TRBV7-2 and TRBJ2-7 provide the parts outside the CDR3, is GAGVSQSPSNKVTEKGKDVELRCDPISGHTALYWYRQSLGQGLEFLIYFQGNSAPDKSGLPSDRFSAERTGGSVSTLTIQRTQQEDSAVYLCASSLGTGWYEQYFGPGTRLTVT.

The chain carries TRBV6-2 or TRBV6-3 and TRBJ1-1; D remains unclear. The CDR3 totals 13 residues. V lost 0 bases and J lost 12, with 14 bases in between. Germline CDR1 is MNHEY and CDR2 is SVGEGT. For the CDR3, the DNA is TGTGCCAGCAGTTACTCGACTGATACGAAAACTTTCTTT. The encoded protein is CASSYSTDTKTFF.

The chain links TRBV6-1 to TRBJ2-3; D possibly corresponds to TRBD1 (7 bases). The CDR3 extends over 14 amino acids. The V gene lost 5 bases and the J gene lost 7 bases, with 16 bases spanning the gap. Germline V lookup: CDR1 MNHNS, CDR2 SASEGT. As DNA, the CDR3 is TGTGCCAGCAGTTTAAGACAGGGAGGATATACGCAGTATTTT. Protein sequence: CASSLRQGGYTQYF.

The rearrangement uses TRBV30 and TRBJ1-2, with D hard to call. Germline V gene sequence: CDR1 GTSNPN, CDR2 SVGIG (reference sequence). The length of the CDR3 is 15 residues. Trimming pared 0 bases from V and 2 bases from J, leaving 13 bases between. The CDR3 DNA sequence: TGTGCCTGGAGTGTACCCGGGGTGGGGAACTATGGCTACACCTTC. It translates to CAWSVPGVGNYGYTF.

Sample share makes this clone medium-sized (0.01 to 0.1%). The CDR3 here is CSARFGSTEAFF. The CDR3 coding sequence is TGCAGTGCTAGATTTGGAAGCACTGAAGCTTTCTTT. The rearrangement links TRBV20-1 to TRBJ1-1; no reliable D call. This CDR3 contains 12 residues. Germline CDR1 reads DFQATT; CDR2 reads SNEGSKA (reference sequence). V gave up 2 bases and J gave up 4 bases, with 8 bases separating them.

The V gene is TRBV20-1, the J gene TRBJ2-1; TRBD2 matches 7 bases. CDR3 length equals 17 residues. The V gene's germline CDR1 is DFQATT and CDR2 SNEGSKA (reference sequence). Germline trimming cut 5 bases from V and 3 bases from J; bases unmatched to any gene: 16. The CDR3 region has the DNA TGCAGTGCTCCCTCACGTTTGCGGGAGATAAACTACAATGAGCAGTTCTTC. It translates to CSAPSRLREINYNEQFF.

This clone was detected ten times or more. The V and J genes are TRBV7-6 and TRBJ2-5; 8 bases match TRBD1. Germline V gene data show CDR1 as SGHVS and CDR2 as FNYEAQ. CDR3 length: 17 amino acids. After removal of 5 bases from V and 4 bases from J, the junction contained 15 bases not matched to a gene. The CDR3 DNA sequence: TGTGCCAGCAGCCAAAGCGTGACAGGGGACGGCCCAGAGACCCAGTACTTC. Translated, it gives CASSQSVTGDGPETQYF.

This clone was counted at least ten times. The gene calls are TRBV11-3 and TRBJ2-5; D possibly corresponds to TRBD1 (6 bases). The V end was cut by 2 bases, the J end by 0 bases, with 7 bases between. The CDR3 runs to 14 residues. The V gene's germline CDR1 is SGHNT and CDR2 YENEEA. The CDR3 DNA reads TGTGCCAGCAGCTTAAGGGGGAACCAAGAGACCCAGTACTTC. This gives the protein CASSLRGNQETQYF.

A note on this clone: Distinct nucleotide sequences in the sample also encode this CDR3. The chain recombines TRBV5-1 with TRBJ1-4; tentatively, D is TRBD1 (6 bases). The V end was cut by 5 bases, the J end by 6 bases, with 20 bases between. Germline-derived CDR1 and CDR2 are SGHRS and YFSETQ. The CDR3 consists of 16 residues. This CDR3 is CASRSGGGTGDEKLFF. The CDR3 bases are TGCGCCAGCAGGAGCGGAGGGGGAACGGGGGATGAAAAACTGTTTTTT.

This clone is medium-sized. The genes are TRBV6-6 and TRBJ1-2; possible D gene TRBD1, 5 bases. Trimming shortened V by 0 bases and J by 8 bases, and 19 bases separated the two germline ends. This CDR3 has 16 residues. Per the germline V gene, CDR1 is MNHNY and CDR2 is SVGAGI (reference sequence). CDR3 DNA sequence: TGTGCCAGCAGTTACTCGGGTCAAAGGGGACGCGGGGGCTACACCTTC. This encodes CASSYSGQRGRGGYTF.

In its sample, this clone is medium-sized. The chain employs TRBV7-9 and TRBJ2-7, with 15 bases fitting TRBD2. Germline V gives CDR1 SEHNR, CDR2 FQNEAQ (reference sequence). The junction had 4 bases not matched to a gene; V was cut back by 4 bases and J by 0 bases. The CDR3 runs 17 residues. The CDR3 DNA is TGTGCCAGCAGCTCGGGACTAGCGGGGGGCCACTCCTACGAGCAGTACTTC. This gives the protein CASSSGLAGGHSYEQYF.

By sample fraction, this clone is medium-sized (0.01 to 0.1%). This chain links TRBV19 with TRBJ2-1, with 7 bases that match TRBD1. The germline V gene encodes CDR1 LNHDA and CDR2 SQIVND (reference sequence). This CDR3 contains 13 residues. V trimming: 5 bases; J trimming: 7 bases; junction bases outside the gene matches: 5. The CDR3 sequence: CASSLQGWNEQFF. The DNA of the CDR3 is TGTGCCAGTAGTTTACAGGGGTGGAATGAGCAGTTCTTC.

The CDR3 DNA follows: TGTGCCAGCAGTGACTCGACTAGCGGGGAGCTGTTTTTT. It translates to CASSDSTSGELFF. This chain uses TRBV6-4 with TRBJ2-2; TRBD2 might be the D (6 bases). Between the trimmed V and J ends, which lost 0 bases and 7 bases, there was a span of 6 bases. Germline values: CDR1 MRHNA, CDR2 SNTAGT. The CDR3 spans 13 residues.

The chain carries TRBV25-1 and TRBJ2-1; D could derive from TRBD1 or TRBD2 (5 bases each). V dropped 8 bases and J dropped 0 bases, with 17 bases sitting between them. Germline lookup yields CDR1 MGHDK and CDR2 SYGVNS. CDR3 length: 16 amino acids. CDR3 DNA: TGTGCCAGCGGGGGTGGCGGTGGGGACTCCTACAATGAGCAGTTCTTC. Residues: CASGGGGGDSYNEQFF.

The rearrangement links TRBV6-1 to TRBJ2-1; 10 bases agree with TRBD2. CDR1 is MNHNS, CDR2 SASEGT, per germline. The V gene end was trimmed by 7 bases and the J gene end by 7 bases; junction bases not matched to a gene: 10. The CDR3 contains 15 residues. CDR3 nucleotides: TGTGCCAGCAAACCTCTAGCGGGAGCGGAGAATGAGCAGTTCTTC. Amino acid sequence: CASKPLAGAENEQFF.

This clone has ten or more counts. The chain uses TRBV2 and TRBJ2-5, with D possibly TRBD2 on 5 matching bases. Trimming cost V 1 base and J 5 bases, with 11 bases left between them. CDR3 length equals 14 residues. Germline V gene lookup returns CDR1 SNHLY and CDR2 FYNNEI. The CDR3 is CASSEELATETQYF. The CDR3 nucleotides read TGTGCCAGCAGTGAAGAGCTAGCAACGGAGACCCAGTACTTC.

This clone is classed as medium-sized. V gene TRBV5-1 combines with J gene TRBJ1-2, with TRBD1 as a possible D gene (5 bases). With 0 bases removed from V and 7 bases from J, the gap between germline ends came to 13 bases. The CDR3 totals 14 residues. Germline loops: CDR1 SGHRS, CDR2 YFSETQ. As DNA, the CDR3 is TGCGCCAGCAGCTTGGATAGGGGACTAGCTGGCTACACCTTC. It specifies CASSLDRGLAGYTF. Full variable domain (rest looked up from reference TRBV5-1 and TRBJ1-2): KAGVTQTPRYLIKTRGQQVTLSCSPISGHRSVSWYQQTPGQGLQFLFEYFSETQRNKGNFPGRFSGRQFSNSRSEMNVSTLELGDSALYLCASSLDRGLAGYTFGSGTRLTVV.

For this clone: Mismatch with germline at one junction end may stem from a read error. The chain's CDR3 is CAGSGAGTGCEETQYF. The CDR3 DNA reads as TGTGCCGGCAGTGGAGCCGGGACAGGGTGCGAAGAGACCCAGTACTTC. The chain uses TRBV28 and TRBJ2-5; 9 bases line up with TRBD1. The CDR3 runs to 16 residues. The germline gives CDR1 MDHEN, CDR2 SYDVKM.

Judged by abundance, this clone is medium-sized. V usage is TRBV20-1 and J usage is TRBJ2-1; the match to TRBD2 covers 13 bases. The V gene's germline CDR1 is DFQATT and CDR2 SNEGSKA (reference sequence). V trimming: 4 bases; J trimming: 6 bases; junction bases outside the gene matches: 12. The CDR3 length is 17 residues. For the CDR3, the DNA is TGCAGTGCTAACAAAGGACTAGCGGGGGCCATGGGCAATGAGCAGTTCTTC. This codes for CSANKGLAGAMGNEQFF.

This clone was seen many times. The rearrangement links TRBV7-9 to TRBJ2-3; tentatively, D is TRBD2 (6 bases). Between the trimmed V and J ends, which lost 2 bases and 3 bases, there was a span of 12 bases. Germline CDR1 SEHNR, CDR2 FQNEAQ (reference sequence). This CDR3 is 15 amino acids long. The CDR3 is CASSLIGSETDTQYF. Written as DNA, the CDR3 is TGTGCCAGCAGCTTAATCGGGAGTGAAACAGATACGCAGTATTTT.

In regard to this clone: The conserved phenylalanine or tryptophan is not found at the CDR3 terminus, so this likely reflects a read error. The V call is TRBV7-3, the J call TRBJ1-1; D not certain. Between the trimmed V and J ends, which lost 7 bases and 1 base, there was a span of 10 bases. Germline CDR1 is SGHTA and CDR2 is FQGTGA. The CDR3 covers 13 residues. For the CDR3, the DNA is TGTGCCAGCATCTTCAGCCCGAACACTGAAGCTTTCGTT. Its protein is CASIFSPNTEAFV.

V usage is TRBV25-1 and J usage is TRBJ1-6; D is unresolved. V lost 3 bases to trimming and J lost 7 bases, with 7 bases between them. This CDR3 contains 13 residues. Germline CDR1 reads MGHDK; CDR2 reads SYGVNS. CDR3 sequence (DNA): TGTGCCAGCAGTGAGAGACCAAATTCACCCCTCCACTTT. Amino acid sequence: CASSERPNSPLHF.

This clone was counted between two and nine times. The chain is built from TRBV28 and TRBJ2-3, with 8 bases identical to TRBD1. CDR3 length: 13 amino acids. Germline-derived CDR1 and CDR2 are MDHEN and SYDVKM. V lost 5 bases and J lost 4; bases outside the gene matches: 2. CDR3 DNA: TGTGCCAGCAGTCAGGGGGCTGCAGATACGCAGTATTTT. This encodes CASSQGAADTQYF.

The rearrangement joins TRBV12-3 or TRBV12-4 to TRBJ2-3, with 8 bases fitting TRBD2. V lost 3 bases and J lost 7; bases outside the gene matches: 3. The CDR3 covers 13 residues. This chain's CDR3 is CASSFREGHTQYF. CDR3 DNA: TGTGCCAGCAGTTTTCGGGAGGGACATACGCAGTATTTT.

Many counts were recorded for this clone. CDR3 in amino acids: CASSLQENTEAFF. In DNA, the CDR3 is TGTGCCAGCAGTCTTCAGGAGAACACTGAAGCTTTCTTT. The V call is TRBV6-4, the J call TRBJ1-1; D unresolved. This CDR3 has 13 amino acids. The germline gives CDR1 MRHNA, CDR2 SNTAGT. V shed 5 bases and J shed 1 base, with 8 bases lying between them.